The T cell receptor beta chain under discussion was sequenced for a study of T-cell reconstitution after alpha-beta-depleted transplantation in children. TCRbeta library preparation incorporated unique molecular identifiers. One entry per CDR3 protein results from TCRdb running MiXCR on the PCR reads. This repertoire shows 350,000 to 400,000 distinct CDR3 sequences, about 14% found once; its top ten account for about 3.9%. The length of the CDR3 is 14 residues. Trimming took 7 bases from V and 4 from J, leaving 17 bases between them. Germline assignment: CDR1 MNHEY and CDR2 SVGEGT. This clonotype was sampled from a human donor who donated a stem cell graft to a child with Fanconi anemia. The sample in question was PBMCs, obtained from the stem cell graft. J is TRBJ2-7 and V is TRBV6-2 or TRBV6-3; no definite D call. The CDR3 loop reads CASTRDGNYYEQYF. The CDR3 DNA sequence: TGTGCCAGCACAAGAGACGGAAACTATTACGAGCAGTACTTC.